The TCR beta chain under discussion was sequenced for a study of cytomegalovirus exposure and HLA in healthy donors (dated by TCRdb to about 2017). Background for the entire study: In an earlier analysis of roughly 500 of the donors, around 300 Gb of sequence data and 90 million to 120 million unique TCR beta sequences from about 179 million T cells were reported. An early release that covered approximately 600 HLA-typed donors contained approximately 300 gigabases of sequencing data and 80 million or so unique TCR sequences. The genetic ancestry cluster associated with self-reported Caucasian donors included 81% of the approximately 410 genotyped donors. The study was designed to test whether signatures of past pathogen exposure could be identified by cataloging public T cell receptors. The T cell repertoires of around 730 subjects were profiled by immunosequencing and related to cytomegalovirus serostatus. Besides the first cohort of approximately 670 subjects, a separate validation cohort made up of roughly 120 different subjects was used. High-throughput TCR immunosequencing, statistical association of individual TCRs with disease status, and machine learning were combined to predict cytomegalovirus infection status. A later analysis re-examined previously published TCR beta repertoires from around 670 donors and added high-resolution HLA genotyping to investigate patterns of TCR occurrence. Rather than drawing on any new phenotypic data, the later analysis identified candidate immune exposures from TCR beta sequences and the way those sequences occurred across donors. An earlier analysis of more than 450 of the donors used high-throughput TCR beta sequencing to judge whether each TCR beta V gene segment behaved as functional or pseudogenic. Donor age, sex, ethnicity and CMV serostatus were collected together with the repertoire data. In a later genetic analysis, genome-wide SNP genotypes for about three fifths of the 666 donors were used, and that subset was treated as a discovery cohort. All discovery cohort repertoires had been generated using a single sequencing platform. HLA typing included class I and class II loci at four-digit resolution. Typing coverage varied by locus: 629-630 donors for A, B, C, DRB1 and DQB1; roughly 510 for DQA1; approximately 610 for DPA1; approximately 490 for DPB1. Because of strong linkage in the cohort, four to six DR-DQ haplotypes were treated as single units for association and clustering. Among 398 genotyped donors of the cohort, an average of approximately 230,000 unique TCR beta nucleotide sequences were sequenced per donor, about a sixth of them non-productive.

As for this clone: Its antigen target is currently unknown. No base-level quality is on record; no much larger clone is a single base apart.

The method was the immunoSEQ multiplex PCR assay. The multiplex PCR relied on a mix of 60 forward primers for TCR Vbeta segments and 13 reverse primers for TCR Jbeta segments. The CDR3 region of rearranged TCR beta genes was amplified from genomic DNA with a multiplex PCR assay. On the Illumina HiSeq System, the amplified TCR beta libraries were sequenced as 87-base-pair reads. In the source study's methods: A later analysis counted about 80 million unique TCR beta chains across the 650 to 700 repertoires, and around 12 million of these chains were shared by at least two donors. To remove PCR and sequencing errors, raw reads were error-corrected and collapsed into unique sequences using a nearest-neighbor algorithm that merged closely related sequences. V, D and J gene segments were assigned by aligning CDR3 sequences to IMGT reference sequences. For a sequence to be retained, at least a six-nucleotide match to both a V gene segment and a J gene segment was required. A rearrangement counted as productive if the CDR3 had no stop codons and remained in frame with V and J, and every other rearrangement counted as non-productive. Following IMGT convention, CDR3 was defined as the stretch from the second conserved V-encoded cysteine up to the conserved J-encoded phenylalanine. The earlier analysis of about 560 of the donors excluded any sequence lacking an unambiguous match to a single V gene segment. In an earlier analysis of several hundred of the donors, V segments were called functional above 56.7% productive rearrangements and were called segregating when the between-donor standard deviation exceeded 5%. A statistical classification framework was developed to diagnose cytomegalovirus status using the catalog of TCR beta chain sequences. A later analysis assigned V and J genes by comparing TCR nucleotide sequences with IMGT/GENE-DB human TR gene sequences. Using the TCRdist pipeline, a later analysis assigned CDR3 sequences along with most-parsimonious VDJ recombination scenarios. In a later analysis, each TCR beta chain was defined by its CDR3 amino acid sequence together with its V-gene family, and reads lacking a unique V-gene family were excluded. As a way to deal with suspected cross-contamination and a sequencing artifact, a later analysis dropped hundreds of nucleotide sequences that were highly shared and had low generation probability. For each public chain, a later analysis derived a clonal expansion index from normalized ranks of inferred template counts within each repertoire. A later analysis computed generation probabilities with a VDJ recombination model fitted to out-of-frame rearrangements, and checked the results against IGoR. In a later analysis, TCR-TCR, TCR-HLA and TCR-CMV co-occurrence was scored with hypergeometric tests, and a repertoire-size bias correction was applied to TCR pairs. To estimate false discovery rates, a later analysis permuted the HLA or CMV assignments 20 times. A later analysis grouped co-occurring TCRs with DBSCAN, adding TCRdist sequence similarity when clustering within HLA-allele-positive subsets. Co-occurrence clustering excluded repertoires with fewer than 30,000 or more than 120,000 public chains, plus five with anomalous nucleotide sharing. TCRdb's version of the immuneACCESS table is confined to in-frame rearrangements and falls short of the full clone set. An unresolved V gene accounts for under half of the shortfall where checked; the remainder is of unknown origin. V, J and clone size are taken as reported in that table, and D and trimming were inferred from the DNA itself. The sample table holds 210,000 or so clones, of which just under 85% were seen once. Around 0.57% of the sample is taken by the ten largest.

Overall results and qualifications from the work: CMV serostatus was the only immune exposure information available for the cohort. Broadly in line with IMGT annotations, most TCR beta V segments showed up in productive rearrangements about 90% or about 30% of the time in an earlier analysis of several hundred of the donors. Because HLA typing was missing for some donors at each locus, association tests included only the typed subset. Roughly uniform sequencing depth across donors was assumed in presence/absence analyses, although this assumption may not hold. A group of highly shared sequence variants was considered likely to be a technical artifact of the sequencing pipeline. In the study, roughly 160 TCR beta chains were listed as associated with cytomegalovirus. A later analysis found that HLA-associated TCR beta chains were more clonally expanded and had lower generation probabilities than equally common non-associated chains. Assigning TCR associations to individual alleles was difficult when HLA alleles, especially DR and DQ, strongly co-occurred. In vitro tests confirmed that a few of the cytomegalovirus-associated TCR beta chains recognize cytomegalovirus antigens. A further reported finding was that TCR beta sequences accurately predicted the HLA-A and HLA-B alleles for most subjects in the first cohort. Most CMV-associated TCR beta chains appeared to be HLA-restricted in a later analysis, and the HLA associations seemed to be driven largely by CMV exposure. V-gene and J-gene trimming of TCR beta chains was associated with a missense DCLRE1C variant in a later genetic analysis, and the association was replicated in an independent cohort. According to a later analysis, TCR association rates differed among HLA loci, with DRB1 alleles showing the most associated TCRs and HLA-C alleles showing the fewest. In a later genetic analysis, fewer N-insertions in productive TCRs were reported among donors in an Asian-associated ancestry cluster than the roughly 640-donor mean. The authors suggested that the approach could potentially be generalized to other disease states and immunological phenotypes. In both the original and validation cohorts, the classifier was reported to diagnose cytomegalovirus status with high specificity and sensitivity. Specific HLA alleles were associated with some 15,000 TCR beta sequences at a false discovery rate of 0.05 in a later analysis. Because counts were too low, roughly 16 rarely observed V segments, including chromosome 9 orphons, were excluded from the earlier analysis of fewer than 650 of the donors. Correlated functional status among segregating V segments might be attributable to linkage disequilibrium, but an unknown experimental factor could not be ruled out. Most TCR sequences were seen in very few donors, while some public TCRs were found in many individuals. In a later analysis, several top co-occurrence clusters were reported to appear linked to parvovirus B19, influenza, CMV and Epstein-Barr virus. In this cohort, only TCR beta chains were sequenced, and detectable features were limited by the absence of alpha or paired-chain data.

The cohort was made up of about 610 healthy bone marrow donors. At the time of sampling, all cohort members were nominally healthy, though unrecorded immune exposures were likely present. The donor was CMV seronegative and was included in the group of around 320 seronegative cohort members. A peripheral blood sample was provided by each donor, and peripheral blood mononuclear cells were used for TCR beta sequencing. Genomic DNA was extracted from the blood cell samples with the Qiagen DNeasy Blood Extraction Kit. The sequence was obtained from a woman between 40 and 50 years old in good health and CMV-seronegative. The sequenced sample consisted of PBMCs.

The encoded CDR3 is CASSKDRERYNEQFF. The base sequence is TGTGCCAGCAGCAAGGACAGGGAGAGGTACAATGAGCAGTTCTTC. The chain employs TRBV6-5 and TRBJ2-1, and 8 junction bases match TRBD1. The CDR3 runs 15 amino acids, cysteine and phenylalanine included. Solely the CDR3 DNA is kept, with 45 bases framed from the first base. From V the trimming removes 6 bases and from J it removes 4 bases, while the gene matches leave 8 bases of the junction unaccounted for. The CDR1 and CDR2 encoded by the germline V gene are MNHEY and SVGAGI.